A selection of T cell receptor beta chains follows, all from one sample in a study of T-cell memory formation after mild COVID-19. TCRdb ran MiXCR on the 5' RACE reads and lists one entry per CDR3 protein. This sample has 550,000 to 600,000 distinct CDR3 sequences; approximately 21% occur once, and the top ten carry around 9.2%. Sequences were obtained from PBMCs or a T cell subset sorted from them (not recorded which). The receptors derive from an adult woman who had mild COVID-19 (a few samples of this study predate the infection). Cell type and time point are not known. CDR3s include the opening cysteine and the closing phenylalanine or tryptophan. D genes are given only for firm matches. Expanded clones get a size class; other rows say once, few or many, or leave the size out.

size: .
J: TRBJ2-1
V: TRBV5-1
D: TRBD1
CDR3: CASSFGTGGNEQFF
DNA: TGCGCCAGCAGCTTCGGGACAGGGGGGAATGAGCAGTTCTTC

size: .
J: TRBJ2-3
V: TRBV6-5
D: .
CDR3: CASRVQTGRPDTQYF
DNA: TGTGCCAGCAGGGTTCAAACAGGGCGACCCGATACGCAGTATTTT

size: few
J: TRBJ2-1
V: TRBV6-6
D: .
CDR3: CASSSPDRPEQFF
DNA: TGTGCCAGCAGTTCCCCCGACAGACCCGAGCAGTTCTTC

size: .
J: TRBJ2-6
V: TRBV20-1
D: .
CDR3: CSASRRLGSGANVLTF
DNA: TGCAGTGCTAGCCGGAGGTTAGGCTCTGGGGCCAACGTCCTGACTTTC

size: few
J: TRBJ2-2
V: TRBV6-1
D: TRBD1
CDR3: CASITGTGAGELFF
DNA: TGTGCCAGCATTACCGGGACAGGGGCCGGGGAGCTGTTTTTT

size: few
J: TRBJ2-3
V: TRBV20-1
D: .
CDR3: CSATRRRLDTQYF
DNA: TGCAGTGCTACCCGAAGGCGTTTAGATACGCAGTATTTT

size: few
J: TRBJ2-3
V: TRBV15
D: .
CDR3: CATRFQGSDTQYF
DNA: TGTGCCACCAGGTTTCAGGGATCAGATACGCAGTATTTT

size: .
J: TRBJ2-1
V: TRBV7-2
D: .
CDR3: CASSLSGRGYNEQFF
DNA: TGTGCCAGCAGCCTTTCGGGACGGGGTTACAATGAGCAGTTCTTC

size: .
J: TRBJ2-5
V: TRBV9
D: .
CDR3: CASSATGGVETQYF
DNA: TGTGCCAGCAGCGCCACAGGGGGGGTCGAGACCCAGTACTTC

size: .
J: TRBJ2-7
V: TRBV7-6
D: .
CDR3: CASSLAGDGAYEQYF
DNA: TGTGCCAGCAGCTTAGCTGGGGACGGAGCCTACGAGCAGTACTTC

size: .
J: TRBJ1-1
V: TRBV18
D: .
CDR3: CASSPRLHENTEAFF
DNA: TGTGCCAGCTCACCACGGTTACACGAGAACACTGAAGCTTTCTTT

size: .
J: TRBJ1-2
V: TRBV12-3/TRBV12-4
D: .
CDR3: CASSSAGSYYGYTF
DNA: TGTGCCAGCAGTTCGGCCGGGTCCTACTATGGCTACACCTTC

size: .
J: TRBJ2-1
V: TRBV7-9
D: .
CDR3: CASSSTRLTGYNEQFF
DNA: TGTGCCAGCAGCTCGACCCGCTTGACAGGCTACAATGAGCAGTTCTTC

size: .
J: TRBJ1-1
V: TRBV27
D: .
CDR3: CASSLRARVWDTEAFF
DNA: TGTGCCAGCAGTTTAAGGGCCAGGGTATGGGACACTGAAGCTTTCTTT

size: few
J: TRBJ2-3
V: TRBV7-9
D: .
CDR3: CASSLGVGGTDTQYF
DNA: TGTGCCAGCAGCTTGGGGGTCGGCGGCACAGATACGCAGTATTTT

size: many
J: TRBJ2-7
V: TRBV7-9
D: TRBD2
CDR3: CASSPAGGLEQYF
DNA: TGTGCCAGCAGCCCAGCGGGGGGGCTTGAGCAGTACTTC

size: .
J: TRBJ1-1
V: TRBV5-1
D: TRBD1
CDR3: CASSGPGQGRIEAFF
DNA: TGCGCCAGCAGCGGACCGGGACAGGGGCGTATTGAAGCTTTCTTT

size: .
J: TRBJ2-7
V: TRBV4-2
D: TRBD2
CDR3: CASSRGEGTYEQYF
DNA: TGTGCCAGCAGCCGAGGGGAGGGGACCTACGAGCAGTACTTC

size: .
J: TRBJ1-5
V: TRBV6-2/TRBV6-3
D: .
CDR3: CASTNTQGSNQPQHF
DNA: TGTGCCAGCACCAACACCCAGGGGAGCAATCAGCCCCAGCATTTT

size: .
J: TRBJ1-6
V: TRBV5-5
D: .
CDR3: CASSLEPTNLPSPLHF
DNA: TGTGCCAGCAGCTTGGAACCGACAAATCTCCCTTCACCCCTCCACTTT

size: .
J: TRBJ2-1
V: TRBV4-1
D: TRBD1
CDR3: CASSLLGTGDYNEQFF
DNA: TGCGCCAGCAGCCTGTTAGGGACAGGGGATTACAATGAGCAGTTCTTC

size: few
J: TRBJ2-1
V: TRBV25-1
D: .
CDR3: CASSDAGRGEQFF
DNA: TGTGCCAGCAGTGACGCGGGGCGAGGTGAGCAGTTCTTC

size: .
J: TRBJ2-2
V: TRBV9
D: .
CDR3: CASSVGTLGTGELFF
DNA: TGTGCCAGCAGCGTAGGGACTCTTGGCACCGGGGAGCTGTTTTTT

size: many
J: TRBJ2-3
V: TRBV10-3
D: .
CDR3: CAISEGARTALDTQYF
DNA: TGTGCCATCAGTGAGGGGGCTAGGACAGCCCTGGATACGCAGTATTTT

size: few
J: TRBJ1-5
V: TRBV29-1
D: .
CDR3: CSVVIGGIGNQPQHF
DNA: TGCAGCGTTGTGATCGGGGGGATAGGCAATCAGCCCCAGCATTTT

size: .
J: TRBJ1-2
V: TRBV7-3
D: .
CDR3: CASSLTVLYGYTF
DNA: TGTGCCAGCAGCTTAACGGTCCTCTATGGCTACACCTTC

size: .
J: TRBJ1-4
V: TRBV2
D: TRBD1
CDR3: CASSFRGLSNEKLFF
DNA: TGTGCCAGCAGTTTCAGGGGGCTGTCTAATGAAAAACTGTTTTTT

size: .
J: TRBJ1-5
V: TRBV7-8
D: TRBD1
CDR3: CASSPGNRGGNQPQHF
DNA: TGTGCCAGCAGCCCGGGGAACAGGGGTGGCAATCAGCCCCAGCATTTT

size: .
J: TRBJ2-2
V: TRBV7-2
D: .
CDR3: CASSGAAGSSGELFF
DNA: TGTGCCAGCAGCGGGGCAGCCGGATCATCCGGGGAGCTGTTTTTT

size: few
J: TRBJ2-5
V: TRBV7-8
D: TRBD2
CDR3: CASSTPGGGETQYF
DNA: TGTGCCAGCAGCACCCCTGGGGGGGGGGAGACCCAGTACTTC

size: .
J: TRBJ1-1
V: TRBV20-1
D: .
CDR3: CSATQGVRTEAFF
DNA: TGCAGTGCTACCCAGGGAGTACGCACTGAAGCTTTCTTT

size: few
J: TRBJ2-1
V: TRBV7-2
D: .
CDR3: CASSLALVNEQFF
DNA: TGTGCCAGCAGCTTAGCGCTAGTCAATGAGCAGTTCTTC

size: few
J: TRBJ2-6
V: TRBV6-2/TRBV6-3
D: .
CDR3: CASSYSRDGANVLTF
DNA: TGTGCCAGCAGTTACTCGAGGGATGGGGCCAACGTCCTGACTTTC

size: few
J: TRBJ2-3
V: TRBV7-9
D: .
CDR3: CASSPGNSGSTDTQYF
DNA: TGTGCCAGCAGCCCGGGTAATAGCGGCTCCACAGATACGCAGTATTTT

size: .
J: TRBJ2-1
V: TRBV5-6
D: TRBD1
CDR3: CASSWQGVREEQFF
DNA: TGTGCCAGCAGCTGGCAGGGGGTCAGAGAGGAGCAGTTCTTC

size: .
J: TRBJ2-3
V: TRBV12-3/TRBV12-4
D: TRBD2
CDR3: CASRLSSGTSTDTQYF
DNA: TGTGCCAGCAGGCTCTCTAGCGGAACTAGCACAGATACGCAGTATTTT

size: few
J: TRBJ1-4
V: TRBV5-4
D: .
CDR3: CASSWWGLGPEKLFF
DNA: TGTGCCAGCAGCTGGTGGGGGCTAGGCCCTGAAAAACTGTTTTTT

size: .
J: TRBJ2-4
V: TRBV29-1
D: .
CDR3: CSGYGGSAKNIQYF
DNA: TGCAGCGGTTATGGAGGATCAGCCAAAAACATTCAGTACTTC

size: .
J: TRBJ1-1
V: TRBV11-2
D: .
CDR3: CASSLGQGFTEAFF
DNA: TGTGCCAGCAGCTTGGGCCAGGGATTCACTGAAGCTTTCTTT

size: .
J: TRBJ2-5
V: TRBV3-1
D: .
CDR3: CASSQALYVGGPGAQYF
DNA: TGTGCCAGCAGCCAAGCCCTCTATGTGGGTGGTCCCGGGGCCCAGTACTTC

size: many
J: TRBJ1-2
V: TRBV7-3
D: .
CDR3: CASSANGVGYTF
DNA: TGTGCCAGCAGCGCCAACGGGGTTGGCTACACCTTC

size: few
J: TRBJ2-7
V: TRBV29-1
D: TRBD1
CDR3: CSVERTGMGSYEQYF
DNA: TGCAGCGTTGAGAGGACAGGTATGGGCTCCTACGAGCAGTACTTC

size: few
J: TRBJ2-7
V: TRBV12-3/TRBV12-4
D: TRBD2
CDR3: CASRPGLAESYEQYF
DNA: TGTGCCAGCAGACCGGGACTAGCGGAGTCCTACGAGCAGTACTTC

size: few
J: TRBJ2-1
V: TRBV4-1
D: .
CDR3: CASSQDQAGLSEQFF
DNA: TGCGCCAGCAGCCAAGATCAGGCCGGACTCAGTGAGCAGTTCTTC